The entry below describes one TCR beta chain. CDR3 size: 16 residues. V lost 6 bases, J lost 1 base, and 4 bases stayed unmatched. Germline CDR1 reads MNHEY; CDR2 reads SVGEGT. 5'RACE primed from the constant segment yielded TCR alpha and TCR beta cDNA libraries bearing sample barcodes and UMIs. From the 5' RACE reads, TCRdb called clonotypes with MiXCR, one entry per CDR3 protein. This table has about 290,000 distinct CDR3 sequences, over 15% appearing once. The data derive from a study of T-cell memory formation after mild COVID-19. The sample comprised PBMCs or a T cell subset sorted from them (not recorded which). V and J are TRBV6-2 or TRBV6-3 and TRBJ2-2, with TRBD2 matching 11 bases. The receptor was derived from a man aged 18 to 30 who had mild COVID-19 (a few samples of this study predate the infection). Cell type and time point are not known. This CDR3 is CASSLAGGQNTGELFF. CDR3 DNA: TGTGCCAGCAGCCTAGCGGGGGGTCAGAACACCGGGGAGCTGTTTTTT.